Here is one TCR beta chain with its context. There is no known antigen for this receptor. Within one base of it there is no much larger clone, and no base qualities were kept. The data were obtained in a study of control samples from healthy donors and cancer patients (dated by TCRdb to 2018 to 2021). Library construction relied on the immunoSEQ multiplex PCR assay. The clones in this table, taken by TCRdb from immuneACCESS, are in-frame only. Not every clone is retained; where verified, under half of the shortfall comes from an unresolved V gene, and the cause of the rest is unknown. In this sample the table shows 400,000 to 500,000 clones, 75% to 95% of which occur a single time. In total, the top ten clones hold 6% to 7% of the sample. This receptor was obtained from a man in his forties with head and neck cancer. The sequencing sample was made of PBMCs.

The CDR3 region: CASTQDRDEQYF. The sequence in DNA is TGTGCCAGCACCCAGGACAGGGACGAGCAGTACTTC. This chain joins TRBV21-1 to TRBJ2-7; TRBD1 is the table's D call and was not checked against the DNA. TRBV21-1 is a listed pseudogene. The CDR3, from cysteine to phenylalanine, totals 12 residues. The read is trimmed to its CDR3 DNA, 36 bases read in frame from base 1.